The TCR beta chain under discussion was sequenced for a study of quantifying T cell responses using KT2 cells. Study summary: RNA was reverse transcribed with TCR alpha and beta constant-region primers. Whole-study results and caveats: KT2 clone alpha and beta sequence counts scaled linearly with input KT2 cell number.

This clonotype occurred many times. Its specificity is not known. A single-stranded UMI oligo with SP2 sequence was ligated to cDNA 3' ends. An equimolar mix of RC1.1 and RC1.2 primed the beta chain across TRBC1 and TRBC2. TCRdb called the UMI-ligation and nested PCR reads again in MiXCR, with one record for every CDR3 protein. The table includes about 33,000 distinct CDR3 sequences, about a tenth detected once. This receptor was taken from a human donor. Sequencing was carried out using PBMCs spiked with cells of the T cell clone KT2.

This chain's CDR3 is CATSVGNEQFF. The CDR3 DNA reads as TGTGCCACCAGTGTAGGGAATGAGCAGTTCTTC. The chain carries TRBV24-1 and TRBJ2-1; D is undetermined. The CDR3 totals 11 residues. CDR1 KGHDR and CDR2 SFDVKD come from the germline V gene. The germline V and J ends were trimmed by 5 bases and 7 bases, with 5 bases remaining between them.